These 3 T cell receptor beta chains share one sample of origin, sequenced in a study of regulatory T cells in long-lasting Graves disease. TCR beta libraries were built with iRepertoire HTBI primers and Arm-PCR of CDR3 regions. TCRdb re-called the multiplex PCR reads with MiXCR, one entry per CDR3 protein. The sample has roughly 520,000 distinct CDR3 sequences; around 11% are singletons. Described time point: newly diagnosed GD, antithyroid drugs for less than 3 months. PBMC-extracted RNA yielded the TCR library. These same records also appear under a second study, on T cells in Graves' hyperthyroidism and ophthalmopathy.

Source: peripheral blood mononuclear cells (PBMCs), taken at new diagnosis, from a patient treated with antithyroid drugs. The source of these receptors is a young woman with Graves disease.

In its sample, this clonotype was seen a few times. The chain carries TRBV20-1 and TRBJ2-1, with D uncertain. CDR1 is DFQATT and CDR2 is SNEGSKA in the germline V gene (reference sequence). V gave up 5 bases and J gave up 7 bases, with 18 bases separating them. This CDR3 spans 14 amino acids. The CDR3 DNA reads TGCAGTGCTCGTAGGCGGCTTAGGGATAATGAGCAGTTCTTC. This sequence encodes CSARRRLRDNEQFF.

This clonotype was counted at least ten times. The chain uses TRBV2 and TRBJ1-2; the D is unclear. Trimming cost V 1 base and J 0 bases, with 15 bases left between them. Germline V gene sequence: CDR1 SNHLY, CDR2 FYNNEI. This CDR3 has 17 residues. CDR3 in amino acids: CASSEVGHISANYGYTF. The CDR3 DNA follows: TGTGCCAGCAGTGAAGTTGGCCATATCTCTGCTAACTATGGCTACACCTTC.

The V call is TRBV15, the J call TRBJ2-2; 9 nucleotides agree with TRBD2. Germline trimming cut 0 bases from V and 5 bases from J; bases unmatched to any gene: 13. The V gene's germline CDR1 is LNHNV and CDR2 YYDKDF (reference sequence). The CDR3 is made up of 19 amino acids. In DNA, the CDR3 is TGTGCCACCAGCAGAGATCAGCTAGCGGGAAACGTGGGTACCGGGGAGCTGTTTTTT. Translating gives CATSRDQLAGNVGTGELFF.